The 22 T cell receptor beta chains given below trace back to one sample, sequenced in a study of beta chain features in type 1 diabetes. All of the isolated RNA was reverse transcribed, so expressed TCRB transcripts were sequenced. Sequencing was performed with immunoSEQ multiplex PCR; in TCRdb, only in-frame clones are kept and a portion is missing. The sample holds 120,000 to 150,000 clones, over 9.5% seen once. The sample taken for sequencing was naive CD4+ T cells from blood. These receptors originate from a man between 18 and 29 years old in good health.

The chain links TRBV6-5 to TRBJ1-5; 8 bases match TRBD1. Trimming at V came to 5 bases and at J to 3 bases, leaving 6 bases not matched to a gene. The CDR3 consists of 15 residues. CDR1 MNHEY and CDR2 SVGAGI come from the germline V gene. The CDR3 nucleotides are TGTGCCAGCAGTCCGAGGACAGGGCCCAATCAGCCCCAGCATTTT. This sequence encodes CASSPRTGPNQPQHF.

This clone was observed a few times. V is TRBV7-2 and J is TRBJ2-3, with 9 bases that match TRBD2. The CDR3 totals 16 residues. V shed 1 base, J shed 5 bases, and the junction held 7 bases outside the gene matches. From germline, CDR1 is SGHTA and CDR2 FQGNSA. The CDR3 DNA reads as TGTGCCAGCAGCTTAGTGGCGGGGGGGCCGAAAGATACGCAGTATTTT. Its protein is CASSLVAGGPKDTQYF. Full variable domain (rest looked up from reference TRBV7-2 and TRBJ2-3): GAGVSQSPSNKVTEKGKDVELRCDPISGHTALYWYRQSLGQGLEFLIYFQGNSAPDKSGLPSDRFSAERTGGSVSTLTIQRTQQEDSAVYLCASSLVAGGPKDTQYFGPGTRLTVL.

This clone occurred a few times. The J gene is TRBJ2-2, the V gene TRBV6-5; unclear D gene. Germline-derived CDR1 and CDR2 are MNHEY and SVGAGI. Trimming removed 2 bases at V and 5 bases at J, with 9 bases between. The CDR3 totals 14 residues. The CDR3 spells CASSYGGPTGELFF. As DNA, the CDR3 is TGTGCCAGCAGTTACGGCGGTCCAACCGGGGAGCTGTTTTTT.

As concerns this clone: The same CDR3 is also encoded by other DNA sequences in this sample. This chain connects TRBV7-2 to TRBJ2-3; no clear D gene. V was clipped by 0 bases and J by 1 base, with 5 bases between them. CDR1 and CDR2 (germline): SGHTA, FQGNSA. CDR3 length equals 14 residues. In DNA, the CDR3 is TGTGCCAGCAGCTTAGCCCCGGGCACAGATACGCAGTATTTT. It encodes CASSLAPGTDTQYF.

The V call is TRBV7-6, the J call TRBJ1-5; D not certain. The CDR3 has 14 amino acids. Germline CDR1 reads SGHVS; CDR2 reads FNYEAQ. The ends were cut back, 5 bases at V and 2 bases at J, with 10 bases in the middle. The CDR3 DNA is TGTGCCAGCAGCCCTAATCTCGGCAATCAGCCCCAGCATTTT. Its protein is CASSPNLGNQPQHF.

The CDR3 loop is CASSQINYGYTF. The CDR3 DNA reads TGTGCCAGCAGCCAAATTAACTATGGCTACACCTTC. This chain uses TRBV7-9 with TRBJ1-2, with no clear D. V was cut by 5 bases and J by 1 base, with 5 bases left in between. This CDR3 spans 12 amino acids. The germline V gene encodes CDR1 SEHNR and CDR2 FQNEAQ (reference sequence). The whole variable domain, filled in from reference TRBV7-9 and TRBJ1-2, reads DTGVSQNPRHKITKRGQNVTFRCDPISEHNRLYWYRQTLGQGPEFLTYFQNEAQLEKSRLLSDRFSAERPKGSFSTLEIQRTEQGDSAMYLCASSQINYGYTFGSGTRLTVV.

The genes are TRBV7-9 and TRBJ2-5, with 11 bases aligning to TRBD2. Germline CDR1 SEHNR, CDR2 FQNEAQ (reference sequence). V gave up 4 bases and J gave up 5 bases; unmatched junction bases: 6. This CDR3 is 15 amino acids long. The CDR3 bases are TGTGCCAGCAGCTCAAGGGTAGCGGGAGGGGAGACCCAGTACTTC. Translated: CASSSRVAGGETQYF.

This clone occurred a few times. This rearrangement joins TRBV4-3 to TRBJ1-4; D gene ambiguous. The CDR3 has 14 amino acids. Per the germline V gene, CDR1 is LGHNA and CDR2 is YSLEER. Trimming removed 1 base at V and 8 bases at J, with 11 bases between. CDR3 DNA: TGCGCCAGCAGCCAAGGAGGGTCCCGCGAAAAACTGTTTTTT. Protein product: CASSQGGSREKLFF.

The rearrangement uses TRBV4-1 and TRBJ2-1, with 12 bases aligning to TRBD2. With 0 bases clipped from V and 9 bases from J, the junction kept 3 bases outside the gene matches. Per germline, CDR1 MGHRA and CDR2 YSYEKL. This CDR3 comprises 15 residues. CDR3 DNA: TGCGCCAGCAGCCAAGATAGGACTAGCGGGGTTGAGCAGTTCTTC. Amino acids: CASSQDRTSGVEQFF.

V usage is TRBV4-1 and J usage is TRBJ2-2; D is uncertain. Germline V gene sequence: CDR1 MGHRA, CDR2 YSYEKL. CDR3 size: 15 residues. The ends were cut back, 0 bases at V and 6 bases at J, with 11 bases in the middle. DNA of the CDR3: TGCGCCAGCAGCCAAGATAGGCGGCCGGCCGGGGAGCTGTTTTTT. Protein: CASSQDRRPAGELFF.

This clone was found a few times. Other DNA sequences in this sample translate to the same CDR3. The chain employs TRBV28 and TRBJ1-2, with 8 bases identical to TRBD1. This CDR3 region has 14 residues. V gave up 4 bases and J gave up 3 bases; unmatched junction bases: 4. Germline assignment: CDR1 MDHEN and CDR2 SYDVKM. The CDR3 protein is CASSSTGEDYGYTF. CDR3 nucleotides: TGTGCCAGCAGTTCGACAGGGGAGGACTATGGCTACACCTTC.

The chain carries TRBV19 and TRBJ1-5; possibly TRBD1 for D (6 bases). Germline CDR1 LNHDA, CDR2 SQIVND (reference sequence). Between the trimmed V and J ends, which lost 6 bases and 3 bases, there was a span of 18 bases. The CDR3 loop spans 16 amino acids. The CDR3 here is CASRTQTGQFNQPQHF. CDR3 DNA sequence: TGTGCCAGTAGGACCCAGACAGGACAATTCAATCAGCCCCAGCATTTT.

The chain joins TRBV28 to TRBJ2-7, with D tentatively TRBD2 (6 bases). From germline, CDR1 is MDHEN and CDR2 SYDVKM. This CDR3 spans 14 amino acids. The V and J ends lost 7 bases and 4 bases respectively, with 17 bases between them. As DNA, the CDR3 is TGTGCCAGCACCACCCCCGGCGGGGTTTACGAGCAGTACTTC. It codes for CASTTPGGVYEQYF.

The chain employs TRBV7-2 and TRBJ1-5; weak D call: TRBD1 (6 bases). Per the germline V gene, CDR1 is SGHTA and CDR2 is FQGNSA. This CDR3 region has 14 residues. V lost 2 bases, J lost 7 bases, and 12 bases lay in between. The CDR3 nucleotides are TGTGCCAGCAGCTTAACAGGGTCAGGGCAGCCCCAGCATTTT. Translation gives CASSLTGSGQPQHF. Complete variable domain (other parts from reference TRBV7-2 and TRBJ1-5): GAGVSQSPSNKVTEKGKDVELRCDPISGHTALYWYRQSLGQGLEFLIYFQGNSAPDKSGLPSDRFSAERTGGSVSTLTIQRTQQEDSAVYLCASSLTGSGQPQHFGDGTRLSIL.

The gene calls are TRBV27 and TRBJ1-5; 10 bases align to TRBD1. CDR1 and CDR2 (germline): MNHEY, SMNVEV (reference sequence). V shed 6 bases and J 6 bases; nucleotides not matched to a gene: 8. The CDR3 runs to 15 residues. CDR3 protein: CASSPGTGVSQPQHF. CDR3 nucleotides: TGTGCCAGCAGCCCCGGGACAGGGGTTTCTCAGCCCCAGCATTTT.

The chain employs TRBV27 and TRBJ2-3, with 13 bases aligning to TRBD2. The trim removed 5 bases at V and 5 bases at J, leaving 7 bases unmatched. Germline V gene data show CDR1 as MNHEY and CDR2 as SMNVEV (reference sequence). This CDR3 is built from 16 residues. CDR3 sequence: CASSSQGLAGIDTQYF. CDR3 nucleotides: TGTGCCAGCAGTAGTCAGGGACTAGCGGGGATAGATACGCAGTATTTT.

The chain employs TRBV9 and TRBJ2-7; 8 positions agree with TRBD2. Germline V gene data show CDR1 as SGDLS and CDR2 as YYNGEE. The CDR3 runs to 16 residues. The ends lost 4 bases at V and 3 bases at J; junction bases unmatched: 12. CDR3 region: CASSSGRPGGVYEQYF. The CDR3 coding sequence is TGTGCCAGCAGCTCCGGACGGCCGGGAGGGGTCTACGAGCAGTACTTC.

This clone showed up just a few times. The chain carries TRBV5-4 and TRBJ2-1; D remains ambiguous. The CDR3 runs to 15 residues. CDR1 SGHNT and CDR2 YYREEE come from the germline V gene (reference sequence). Trimming took 3 bases from V and 0 from J, leaving 10 bases between them. The CDR3 protein is CASSSASNSYNEQFF. CDR3 DNA sequence: TGTGCCAGCAGCTCAGCGTCGAACTCCTACAATGAGCAGTTCTTC.

J is TRBJ2-7 and V is TRBV6-5; D uncertain. Trimming cost V 0 bases and J 1 base, with 13 bases left between them. The CDR3 contains 16 residues. Germline CDR1 is MNHEY and CDR2 is SVGAGI. CDR3 sequence reads: CASSYSTNSPSYEQYF. As DNA, the CDR3 is TGTGCCAGCAGTTACTCAACGAATAGCCCATCCTACGAGCAGTACTTC.

The chain carries TRBV5-1 and TRBJ2-7, with unresolved D. Trimming took 4 bases from V and 7 from J, leaving 21 bases between them. Germline V CDR1 and CDR2: SGHRS, YFSETQ. The CDR3 sequence is 15 residues long. CDR3 DNA sequence: TGCGCCAGCAGCCCGAGCCCAGGAACTTCTCTGGAGCAGTACTTC. Its translation is CASSPSPGTSLEQYF.

The table lists this clone with a few counts. The CDR3 DNA follows: TGTGCCAGCAGTTACGCGAGCGGGGGTAGCGCCGATACGCAGTATTTT. Its translation: CASSYASGGSADTQYF. The chain couples TRBV6-5 to TRBJ2-3; TRBD2 matches 8 bases. The CDR3 is made up of 16 amino acids. Trimming at V came to 2 bases and at J to 6 bases, leaving 10 bases not matched to a gene. The germline V gene has CDR1 MNHEY and CDR2 SVGAGI.

This clone showed up just a few times. This chain uses TRBV4-2 with TRBJ2-1; the D is unclear. The CDR3 length is 13 residues. Trimming left V 0 bases short and J 8 bases short, with 8 bases between. Germline V gives CDR1 LGHNA, CDR2 YNFKEQ. The CDR3 DNA reads TGTGCCAGCAGCCAAGAAGCCGTCGATGAGCAGTTCTTC. Residues: CASSQEAVDEQFF.